The present entry profiles one TCR beta chain with its context. The target antigen is unknown. The data stem from a study of shared clonotypes between healthy human individuals. About the research overall: Donors were a couple of women and a few men aged 18 to 49. Study-level findings and limits: Generally, naive subsets came out with larger estimated richness than memory subsets.

This table comes from immunoSEQ multiplex PCR, and its TCRdb copy is limited to in-frame clones, with some not included. Among about 2 million clones listed, about 95% were seen once. The CDR3 runs 16 residues. Trimming took off 4 bases at V and 8 bases at J, with 20 bases between the two ends. The germline CDR1 and CDR2 sequences are LGHNA and YSLEER. CD45RO negativity and positive selection for CCR7 defined naive CD8 cells, a population that excluded terminally differentiated effector memory CD45RA+ cells. Sequencing was carried out using naive CD8+ T cells sorted from blood. The origin of this receptor is a man aged 18 to 35 in good health. The chain links TRBV4-3 to TRBJ1-4, with D perhaps matching TRBD1 (5 bases). CDR3 nucleotide sequence: TGCGCCAGCAGCCGGAGTTCGATCGGGACCCTGGAAAAACTGTTTTTT. Translation: CASSRSSIGTLEKLFF.